The rows below give T cell receptor beta chains drawn from one sample of a study of PD-1 blockade in mismatch repair-deficient tumors. Sequencing was performed with immunoSEQ multiplex PCR; in TCRdb, only in-frame clones are kept and a portion is missing. The table records roughly 120,000 clones, about nine tenths of them present only once. This material consisted of peripheral blood, taken 72 weeks after starting pembrolizumab. The receptors were sampled from an adult with mismatch repair-deficient cancer. Each CDR3 is given with its conserved first and last residue. The order of the fields is clone size, J gene, D gene, V gene, CDR3 DNA, CDR3 protein. A D gene is named only where the DNA matches it firmly. A row's size may be missing; if present it is once, few, many or a size class.

.,TRBJ2-7,TRBD1,TRBV5-4,TGTGCCAGCAGTCAAGGGACAGGTCCCTACGAGCAGTACTTC,CASSQGTGPYEQYF
.,TRBJ2-7,TRBD2,TRBV18,TGTGCCAGCTCACCAGCTTACGGGACTAGCGTTACGGACTACGAGCAGTACTTC,CASSPAYGTSVTDYEQYF
.,TRBJ2-6,TRBD1,TRBV12-5,TGTGCTAGTGCCCACGGCGGGCTACCCTTGACAGGGAAACCTTCTGGGGCCAACGTCCTGACTTTC,CASAHGGLPLTGKPSGANVLTF
once,TRBJ2-1,.,TRBV5-4,TGTGCCAGCAGCTTGCTCCCCCAGCGGGCGCAGTTCTTC,CASSLLPQRAQFF
.,TRBJ2-1,.,TRBV30,TGTGCCTGGAGTGGAGCTGGGGTATCCAATGAGCAGTTCTTC,CAWSGAGVSNEQFF
.,TRBJ2-3,.,TRBV10-2,TGCGCCAGCAGTCCCCCGTCCGATACGCAGTATTTT,CASSPPSDTQYF
.,TRBJ2-7,.,TRBV11-2,TGTGCCAGCAGCTTAGATCCTCGCTACGAGCAGTACTTC,CASSLDPRYEQYF
few,TRBJ2-7,.,TRBV18,TGTGCCAGCTCCCCCGACAGCTACGAGCAGTACTTC,CASSPDSYEQYF
.,TRBJ2-1,TRBD2,TRBV9,TGTGCCAGCAGCGTAGCGGGGGGGAATGAGCAGTTCTTC,CASSVAGGNEQFF
.,TRBJ1-1,.,TRBV29-1,TGCAGCGTTGAAGGCGGTGAGGCTGAAGCTTTCTTT,CSVEGGEAEAFF
.,TRBJ2-7,.,TRBV7-9,TGTGCCAGCGCCGGGGGCTTTAGGTACGAGCAGTACTTC,CASAGGFRYEQYF
.,TRBJ2-3,.,TRBV4-1,TGCGCCAGCAGCCAAGTTCCGGGGGAAGTCGATACGCAGTATTTT,CASSQVPGEVDTQYF
few,TRBJ1-2,TRBD1,TRBV5-1,TGCGCCAGCAGCTTTGAGGTGTCGAGGGGGCCCTATGGCTACACCTTC,CASSFEVSRGPYGYTF
few,TRBJ2-7,TRBD2,TRBV7-2,TGTGCCAGCAGCCCTCTAGCGGGAGGTCTTTACGAGCAGTACTTC,CASSPLAGGLYEQYF
.,TRBJ2-7,TRBD1,TRBV7-9,TGTGCCAGCAGCTTGGACAGGGACTTTAACGACTACGAGCAGTACTTC,CASSLDRDFNDYEQYF
.,TRBJ2-1,TRBD2,TRBV2,TGTGCCAGCAGTCAACTAGCGGGAGGAGGCGATGAGCAGTTCTTC,CASSQLAGGGDEQFF
.,TRBJ1-3,.,TRBV6-6,TGTGCCAGCGAACGGACCGCGTCTGGAAACACCATATATTTT,CASERTASGNTIYF
.,TRBJ1-2,.,TRBV14,TGTGCCAGCAGCCAAGATCAGGGCCGGCGCGGCTACACCTTC,CASSQDQGRRGYTF
.,TRBJ1-1,.,TRBV27,TGTGCCAGCAGGGACAGCTTGAACACTGAAGCTTTCTTT,CASRDSLNTEAFF
.,TRBJ2-4,.,TRBV28,TGTGCCAGCAGTTCTATGGAGGGAACCAAAAACATTCAGTACTTC,CASSSMEGTKNIQYF
.,TRBJ1-1,TRBD1,TRBV19,TGTGCCAGTAGTACGGGACAGGAGAACACTGAAGCTTTCTTT,CASSTGQENTEAFF
once,TRBJ2-7,.,TRBV5-8,TGTGCCAGCAGCTTGGTACAACCCGGGACCTACGAGCAGTACTTC,CASSLVQPGTYEQYF
once,TRBJ2-5,.,TRBV25-1,TGTGCCAGCAGTGAATATCGCCAGGCCGTAGAGACCCAGTACTTC,CASSEYRQAVETQYF
.,TRBJ2-7,TRBD1,TRBV7-9,TGTGCCAGCAGCTTAGCAGAGACAGGGCACCACGAGCAGTACTTC,CASSLAETGHHEQYF
.,TRBJ2-1,.,TRBV4-1,TGCGCCAGCAGCCAAGTGAGTGTGGGAGTCTTCCACAATGAGCAGTTCTTC,CASSQVSVGVFHNEQFF
.,TRBJ2-7,.,TRBV4-1,TGCGCCAGCAGCCAATTCTACAGGTCTTCCTACGAGCAGTACTTC,CASSQFYRSSYEQYF
.,TRBJ1-1,.,TRBV11-2,TGTGCCAGCAGCGAATCAGGGGCAGCTTTCTTT,CASSESGAAFF
.,TRBJ1-1,TRBD1,TRBV28,TGTGCCAGCAGTTTGGACAGGGCGAACACTGAAGCTTTCTTT,CASSLDRANTEAFF
.,TRBJ1-4,.,TRBV30,TGTGCCTGGAGTTTGGGCAGTACTAATGAAAAACTGTTTTTT,CAWSLGSTNEKLFF
.,TRBJ2-3,.,TRBV14,TGTGCCAGCAGCCAGTGGGACTCTTTCACAGATACGCAGTATTTT,CASSQWDSFTDTQYF
.,TRBJ2-1,.,TRBV7-9,TGTGCCAGCAGCTTTACATCCTACGAGCAGTTCTTC,CASSFTSYEQFF
.,TRBJ1-4,TRBD1,TRBV29-1,TGCAGCGTTACCGGACAGGGTAATGAAAAACTGTTTTTT,CSVTGQGNEKLFF
once,TRBJ1-1,TRBD1,TRBV7-6,TGTGCCAGCAGTATTGGACAGGCCACTGAAGCTTTCTTT,CASSIGQATEAFF
.,TRBJ2-1,.,TRBV4-1,TGCGCCAGCAGCCCCTGGGGCGTTCCCTCCTACAATGAGCAGTTCTTC,CASSPWGVPSYNEQFF
.,TRBJ2-3,.,TRBV4-1,TGCGCCAGCAGCCAAGTTAAAGCTAGCACAGATACGCAGTATTTT,CASSQVKASTDTQYF
.,TRBJ1-3,TRBD1,TRBV11-2,TGTGCCAGCAGCTTAGACCCGACAGGGAGCGACACCATATATTTT,CASSLDPTGSDTIYF
.,TRBJ2-7,TRBD2,TRBV6-5,TGTGCCAGCAGTTATTCGGGGGGAGGGTTCCCCTACGAGCAGTACTTC,CASSYSGGGFPYEQYF